Listed below are T cell receptor beta chains from one sample, sequenced in a study of control samples from healthy donors and cancer patients. Libraries were prepared by immunoSEQ multiplex PCR; TCRdb keeps only in-frame clonotypes and omits some of them. This table has 40,000 to 50,000 clones, around 94% appearing once. Sequenced input: blood. The source of these receptors is a man in his 60s in good health. Both conserved end residues are part of each CDR3. Each record gives: J gene, V gene, D gene, clone size, CDR3 DNA, CDR3 protein. The D gene is left open where the match is weak. Size is omitted from some rows. Given values are once, few, many or a class for expanded clones.

J gene: TRBJ2-7; V gene: TRBV5-6; D gene: .; clone size: .; CDR3 DNA: TGTGCCAGCACAAGGGGGGGTACATACGAGCAGTACTTC; CDR3 protein: CASTRGGTYEQYF
J gene: TRBJ2-7; V gene: TRBV27; D gene: .; clone size: .; CDR3 DNA: TGTGCCAGCAGTTTCTTAGGGCTAGCGAGGACCAACGAGCAGTACTTC; CDR3 protein: CASSFLGLARTNEQYF
J gene: TRBJ1-2; V gene: TRBV6-1; D gene: .; clone size: .; CDR3 DNA: TGTGCCAGCAGTTATGAGGGAATTGGTGGCTACACCTTC; CDR3 protein: CASSYEGIGGYTF
J gene: TRBJ2-3; V gene: TRBV4-1; D gene: TRBD2; clone size: .; CDR3 DNA: TGCGCCAGCAGCGGAGGCCCTAGCGGTTCCCATGATACGCAGTATTTT; CDR3 protein: CASSGGPSGSHDTQYF
J gene: TRBJ2-7; V gene: TRBV4-2; D gene: .; clone size: .; CDR3 DNA: TGTGCCAGCAGCAAAGGATATACACAGAGGCGCGTGGAGCAGTACTTC; CDR3 protein: CASSKGYTQRRVEQYF
J gene: TRBJ2-3; V gene: TRBV11-2; D gene: .; clone size: once; CDR3 DNA: TGTGCCAGCAGCTTAGATCCGGTCGGGTCTAGCACAGATACGCAGTATTTT; CDR3 protein: CASSLDPVGSSTDTQYF
J gene: TRBJ1-1; V gene: TRBV28; D gene: .; clone size: .; CDR3 DNA: TGTGCCAGCAGTTTAGGTGGCCGAGGGACTGAAGCTTTCTTT; CDR3 protein: CASSLGGRGTEAFF
J gene: TRBJ1-4; V gene: TRBV7-8; D gene: .; clone size: .; CDR3 DNA: TGTGCCAGCAGCTCTCAAAGGAAGGGAGCTTATGAAAAACTGTTTTTT; CDR3 protein: CASSSQRKGAYEKLFF
J gene: TRBJ2-7; V gene: TRBV30; D gene: .; clone size: .; CDR3 DNA: TGTGCCGGACGGACCGGGGCGGGTCCCTACGAGCAGTACTTC; CDR3 protein: CAGRTGAGPYEQYF
J gene: TRBJ1-1; V gene: TRBV9; D gene: .; clone size: .; CDR3 DNA: TGTGCCAGCAGCGTAGTACAAGAGAACACTGAAGCTTTCTTT; CDR3 protein: CASSVVQENTEAFF
J gene: TRBJ1-5; V gene: TRBV7-9; D gene: .; clone size: .; CDR3 DNA: TGTGCCAGCAGTGCCACCGGGACACTGAATCAGCCCCAGCATTTT; CDR3 protein: CASSATGTLNQPQHF
J gene: TRBJ1-3; V gene: TRBV19; D gene: .; clone size: .; CDR3 DNA: TGTGCCAGTAGTACCACCCGGCCAGGGGCCGCTGGAAACACCATATATTTT; CDR3 protein: CASSTTRPGAAGNTIYF
J gene: TRBJ1-2; V gene: TRBV18; D gene: .; clone size: .; CDR3 DNA: TGTGCCAGCTCACCGGAAGACTACTATGGCTACACCTTC; CDR3 protein: CASSPEDYYGYTF
J gene: TRBJ1-1; V gene: TRBV18; D gene: .; clone size: .; CDR3 DNA: TGTGCCAGCTCACCCTGGGGTATGTACACTGAAGCTTTCTTT; CDR3 protein: CASSPWGMYTEAFF
J gene: TRBJ2-1; V gene: TRBV2; D gene: TRBD2; clone size: .; CDR3 DNA: TGTGCCAGCAGCCTTTCCAGCGGGAGGGGCAATGAGCAGTTCTTC; CDR3 protein: CASSLSSGRGNEQFF
J gene: TRBJ2-1; V gene: TRBV10-3; D gene: TRBD2; clone size: .; CDR3 DNA: TGTGCCGTTCTAGCGGGTGAGGTGTTCAATGAGCAGTTCTTC; CDR3 protein: CAVLAGEVFNEQFF
J gene: TRBJ2-7; V gene: TRBV28; D gene: TRBD1; clone size: .; CDR3 DNA: TGTGCCAGCAGTCCCGTAGGGGACAGGGCCTACGAGCAGTACTTC; CDR3 protein: CASSPVGDRAYEQYF
J gene: TRBJ2-1; V gene: TRBV13; D gene: TRBD1; clone size: .; CDR3 DNA: TGTGCCAGCAGCCGGGACAGGGCCGATGAGCAGTTCTTC; CDR3 protein: CASSRDRADEQFF
J gene: TRBJ2-3; V gene: TRBV6-1; D gene: .; clone size: .; CDR3 DNA: TGTGCCAGCAGTGAGGCCCTGTCGCGGGATACGCAGTATTTT; CDR3 protein: CASSEALSRDTQYF
J gene: TRBJ1-5; V gene: TRBV28; D gene: .; clone size: .; CDR3 DNA: TGTGCCAGCAGTCTATACCTGAGCTCATCATACAGGGTGGAGGGCAATCAGCCCCAGCATTTT; CDR3 protein: CASSLYLSSSYRVEGNQPQHF
J gene: TRBJ2-1; V gene: TRBV6-5; D gene: .; clone size: .; CDR3 DNA: TGTGCCAGCAGTTACGGAGGCGCCTCCTACAATGAGCAGTTCTTC; CDR3 protein: CASSYGGASYNEQFF
J gene: TRBJ2-1; V gene: TRBV13; D gene: .; clone size: .; CDR3 DNA: TGTGCCAGCAGCTTATCGAGCGTTGATGAGCAGTTCTTC; CDR3 protein: CASSLSSVDEQFF
J gene: TRBJ2-7; V gene: TRBV29-1; D gene: TRBD2; clone size: once; CDR3 DNA: TGCAGCGTTGAAGGGGAAGGGACTAGCGGGAGGTACGAGCAGTACTTC; CDR3 protein: CSVEGEGTSGRYEQYF
J gene: TRBJ2-5; V gene: TRBV29-1; D gene: .; clone size: .; CDR3 DNA: TGCACCGAAGTTTCAAGGTGCATATGGGCCCTTGATGGAGAGACCCAGTACTTC; CDR3 protein: CTEVSRCIWALDGETQYF
J gene: TRBJ1-1; V gene: TRBV19; D gene: TRBD1; clone size: .; CDR3 DNA: TGTGCCAGTAGTACGGGACAGGTTCTCGTGACTTTCTTT; CDR3 protein: CASSTGQVLVTFF
J gene: TRBJ1-2; V gene: TRBV24-1; D gene: .; clone size: .; CDR3 DNA: TGTGCCACCAGCCAGGCGCCAGGAGAGGGCTACACCTTC; CDR3 protein: CATSQAPGEGYTF
J gene: TRBJ2-2; V gene: TRBV7-3; D gene: .; clone size: .; CDR3 DNA: TGTGCCAGCAGCTTAGAGTCTTCAGGCACCGGGGAGCTGTTTTTT; CDR3 protein: CASSLESSGTGELFF
J gene: TRBJ1-2; V gene: TRBV10-2; D gene: .; clone size: .; CDR3 DNA: TGCGCCAGCAGTGATACAGCTCTCTATGGCTACACCTTC; CDR3 protein: CASSDTALYGYTF
J gene: TRBJ2-3; V gene: TRBV3-1/TRBV3-2; D gene: .; clone size: .; CDR3 DNA: TGTGCCAGCAGCCAAGATCCGAGAACGCAGTATTTT; CDR3 protein: CASSQDPRTQYF
J gene: TRBJ2-1; V gene: TRBV4-2; D gene: TRBD2; clone size: .; CDR3 DNA: TGTGCCAGCAGCCAAGAAAGGACAGGACTAGCGCCTTACAATGAGCAGTTCTTC; CDR3 protein: CASSQERTGLAPYNEQFF
J gene: TRBJ2-1; V gene: TRBV7-2; D gene: .; clone size: .; CDR3 DNA: TGTGCCAGCAGCTTAGATAGGTCCGATGAGCAGTTCTTC; CDR3 protein: CASSLDRSDEQFF
J gene: TRBJ1-5; V gene: TRBV7-9; D gene: .; clone size: few; CDR3 DNA: TGTGCCAGCAGCTTAGACGTTCAGCCCCAGCATTTT; CDR3 protein: CASSLDVQPQHF
J gene: TRBJ1-1; V gene: TRBV7-3; D gene: .; clone size: once; CDR3 DNA: TGTGCCAGCAGCTCCAAAGCGGGAAGGATGAACACTGAAGCTTTCTTT; CDR3 protein: CASSSKAGRMNTEAFF
J gene: TRBJ2-3; V gene: TRBV9; D gene: TRBD2; clone size: .; CDR3 DNA: TGTGCCAGCAGCCCCCGGGAGGGCCCCACAGATACGCAGTATTTT; CDR3 protein: CASSPREGPTDTQYF
J gene: TRBJ2-3; V gene: TRBV9; D gene: .; clone size: .; CDR3 DNA: TGTGCCAGCAGCGTAGACACCAGGTCAGATACGCAGTATTTT; CDR3 protein: CASSVDTRSDTQYF
J gene: TRBJ2-1; V gene: TRBV7-6; D gene: TRBD2; clone size: .; CDR3 DNA: TGTGCCAGCAGCTTACGATCAGCGGGAGCCTTCTCCTACAATGAGCAGTTCTTC; CDR3 protein: CASSLRSAGAFSYNEQFF
J gene: TRBJ1-1; V gene: TRBV7-9; D gene: .; clone size: .; CDR3 DNA: TGTTGTTCCCGGGGGGCGATGAACACTGAAGCTTTCTTT; CDR3 protein: CCSRGAMNTEAFF
J gene: TRBJ2-7; V gene: TRBV6-4; D gene: .; clone size: once; CDR3 DNA: TGTGCCAGCAGTGTAGGTTATCTACGAGAGCAGTACTTC; CDR3 protein: CASSVGYLREQYF
J gene: TRBJ2-5; V gene: TRBV24-1; D gene: TRBD1; clone size: .; CDR3 DNA: TGTGCCACCAGTGCTTGGGACAGGGTAAAAGAGACCCAGTACTTC; CDR3 protein: CATSAWDRVKETQYF
J gene: TRBJ2-7; V gene: TRBV7-2; D gene: .; clone size: .; CDR3 DNA: TGTGCCAGCAGCATGGACGGGGCCGCCTACGAGCAGTACTTC; CDR3 protein: CASSMDGAAYEQYF
J gene: TRBJ2-1; V gene: TRBV3-1/TRBV3-2; D gene: TRBD2; clone size: .; CDR3 DNA: TGTGCCAGCAGCCAATTGCATACTAGCGGGAGGCCCCCCTACCTATACAATGAGCAGTTCTTC; CDR3 protein: CASSQLHTSGRPPYLYNEQFF
J gene: TRBJ1-6; V gene: TRBV6-5; D gene: TRBD1; clone size: few; CDR3 DNA: TGTGCCAGCAGTATGACAGGGGGAGTGGGGTCACCCCTCCACTTT; CDR3 protein: CASSMTGGVGSPLHF
J gene: TRBJ2-2; V gene: TRBV4-1; D gene: TRBD2; clone size: .; CDR3 DNA: TGCGCCAGCAGCCAACTGGGGCTAGCGGGTAACACCGGGGAGCTGTTTTTT; CDR3 protein: CASSQLGLAGNTGELFF
J gene: TRBJ2-7; V gene: TRBV5-1; D gene: .; clone size: .; CDR3 DNA: TGCGCCAGCAGGACCCCGGGGGGCGACGAGCAGTACTTC; CDR3 protein: CASRTPGGDEQYF
J gene: TRBJ2-7; V gene: TRBV27; D gene: TRBD1; clone size: .; CDR3 DNA: TGTGCCAGCAGTTTATGGGACAGGGGTGAAGAGCAGTACTTC; CDR3 protein: CASSLWDRGEEQYF
J gene: TRBJ2-5; V gene: TRBV6-5; D gene: TRBD2; clone size: .; CDR3 DNA: TGTGCCAGCAGGACGTATAGCGGGAGCCAAGAGACCCAGTACTTC; CDR3 protein: CASRTYSGSQETQYF
J gene: TRBJ2-5; V gene: TRBV18; D gene: TRBD1; clone size: .; CDR3 DNA: TGTGCCAGCTCACCCTTGGGCAGGGGGCGTCAAGAGACCCAGTACTTC; CDR3 protein: CASSPLGRGRQETQYF
J gene: TRBJ2-5; V gene: TRBV5-1; D gene: TRBD1; clone size: .; CDR3 DNA: TGCGCCAGCAGACAGGGGTCCCCTTACCAAGAGACCCAGTACTTC; CDR3 protein: CASRQGSPYQETQYF
J gene: TRBJ1-1; V gene: TRBV20-1; D gene: .; clone size: .; CDR3 DNA: TGCAGCGGGGCAGGGCTGACTGAAGCTTTCTTT; CDR3 protein: CSGAGLTEAFF
J gene: TRBJ2-2; V gene: TRBV2; D gene: .; clone size: .; CDR3 DNA: TGTGCCAGCAGTGAAGCGCTTTTTCTCGGGGAGCTGTTTTTT; CDR3 protein: CASSEALFLGELFF
J gene: TRBJ2-3; V gene: TRBV7-3; D gene: TRBD1; clone size: once; CDR3 DNA: TGTGCCAGCAGCTGGCCCCGGGACAGGGGACCCACAGATACGCAGTATTTT; CDR3 protein: CASSWPRDRGPTDTQYF